This is a list of T cell receptor beta chains from one sample in a study of blood T cell repertoires in COVID-19. Sequencing was performed with immunoSEQ multiplex PCR; in TCRdb, only in-frame clones are kept and a portion is missing. The sample lists hundreds of thousands of clones; approximately 90% were seen once. Sequenced sample: PBMCs or T cells enriched from blood (not recorded which). These receptors came from a woman between 45 and 65 years old who had recovered from COVID-19. Both conserved end residues are part of each CDR3. A D gene is named only where the DNA matches it firmly. Clone size, where shown, is once, few, many, or a class for clones that have expanded.

clone_size,v_call,j_call,d_call,cdr3_aa,cdr3_nt
few,TRBV7-2,TRBJ1-1,NA,CASSPPAEAFF,TGTGCCAGCAGCCCCCCCGCTGAAGCTTTCTTT
NA,TRBV19,TRBJ2-1,NA,CASSPAGRSYNEQFF,TGTGCCAGTAGTCCCGCAGGAAGATCCTACAATGAGCAGTTCTTC
NA,TRBV4-1,TRBJ1-4,NA,CASSQEVGQGREKLFF,TGCGCCAGCAGCCAAGAGGTGGGTCAGGGCAGAGAAAAACTGTTTTTT
NA,TRBV9,TRBJ1-1,NA,CASSVGANTEAFF,TGTGCCAGCAGCGTAGGAGCGAACACTGAAGCTTTCTTT
NA,TRBV28,TRBJ2-6,TRBD1,CASGGGQGPSGANVLTF,TGTGCCAGCGGGGGGGGACAGGGTCCCTCTGGGGCCAACGTCCTGACTTTC
NA,TRBV18,TRBJ1-1,TRBD1,CASSPQGVGTEAFF,TGTGCCAGCTCACCCCAGGGGGTTGGCACTGAAGCTTTCTTT
NA,TRBV29-1,TRBJ1-1,NA,CSVGGALEAFF,TGCAGCGTCGGGGGGGCTCTTGAAGCTTTCTTT
NA,TRBV6-1,TRBJ1-1,NA,CATARWEATEAFF,TGTGCCACCGCTCGTTGGGAGGCCACTGAAGCTTTCTTT
NA,TRBV4-1,TRBJ2-5,NA,CASSQDSSEETQYF,TGCGCCAGCAGCCAAGATTCTAGTGAAGAGACCCAGTACTTC
NA,TRBV7-2,TRBJ1-4,NA,CASSLRLNEKLFF,TGTGCCAGCAGCTTGCGCCTTAATGAAAAACTGTTTTTT
NA,TRBV6-5,TRBJ2-5,NA,CASRLNREGVGTQYF,TGTGCCAGCAGACTTAACAGGGAGGGGGTGGGGACCCAGTACTTC
few,TRBV10-3,TRBJ2-1,TRBD2,CAITGGNEQFF,TGTGCCATCACCGGGGGGAATGAGCAGTTCTTC
NA,TRBV19,TRBJ1-2,NA,CASSIGTLGNYGYTF,TGTGCCAGTAGTATCGGGACACTTGGAAACTATGGCTACACCTTC
NA,TRBV7-9,TRBJ1-1,NA,CASSLVRRGNTEAFF,TGTGCCAGCAGCTTAGTAAGGAGAGGGAACACTGAAGCTTTCTTT
NA,TRBV3-1/TRBV3-2,TRBJ1-1,NA,CASSPGALTEAFF,TGTGCCAGCAGCCCTGGGGCACTCACTGAAGCTTTCTTT
NA,TRBV7-2,TRBJ1-6,NA,CASSLVRGSYNSPLHF,TGTGCCAGCAGCTTAGTTAGGGGGTCCTATAATTCACCCCTCCACTTT
NA,TRBV5-8,TRBJ1-2,NA,CASSLRGTGDGYTF,TGTGCCAGCAGCTTGCGGGGAACTGGGGATGGCTACACCTTC
NA,TRBV2,TRBJ1-3,TRBD1,CASRDVTGGAYGNTIYF,TGTGCCAGCAGAGACGTTACAGGGGGCGCGTATGGAAACACCATATATTTT
NA,TRBV6-5,TRBJ1-1,NA,CASQPSQAEAFF,TGTGCCAGCCAACCTTCACAGGCTGAAGCTTTCTTT
NA,TRBV5-1,TRBJ1-2,TRBD1,CASSPGQGDYTF,TGCGCCAGCAGCCCCGGACAGGGCGACTACACCTTC
NA,TRBV6-6,TRBJ1-1,NA,CASSPGKLLFVAGRGFAFF,TGTGCCAGCAGTCCCGGAAAGTTATTGTTTGTAGCGGGTAGGGGATTCGCTTTCTTT
NA,TRBV30,TRBJ2-1,NA,CAWGSKSYNEQFF,TGTGCCTGGGGATCAAAATCCTACAATGAGCAGTTCTTC